Each of the 31 T cell receptor beta chains below was sequenced from the same sample in a study of CD8 T cells in ankylosing spondylitis. TCRdb analysed the 5' RACE reads with MiXCR anew, one entry per CDR3 protein. The sample has over 110,000 distinct CDR3 sequences, about 8% seen once. Sequenced sample: synovial fluid, either unsorted or a sorted T cell fraction (not recorded which). These receptors were obtained from a male donor with ankylosing spondylitis.

This clonotype came up many times. V usage is TRBV7-9 and J usage is TRBJ1-1, with D unclear. Germline V CDR1 and CDR2: SEHNR, FQNEAQ (reference sequence). Trimming removed 2 bases from V and 3 bases from J, with 13 bases in between. The CDR3 spans 15 residues. In DNA, the CDR3 is TGTGCCAGCAGCTTAATGCAGGTGAGGGACACTGAAGCTTTCTTT. It yields the protein CASSLMQVRDTEAFF.

The V and J genes are TRBV28 and TRBJ1-6; D remains unclear. Germline V gene data show CDR1 as MDHEN and CDR2 as SYDVKM. There are 13 residues in the CDR3. Trimming took 2 bases from V and 10 from J, leaving 9 bases between them. The CDR3 DNA follows: TGTGCCAGCAGTTTACGGCAGAGATCACCCCTCCACTTT. Translation gives CASSLRQRSPLHF.

On this clonotype itself: The junction differs from germline at one of its ends, possibly a read error. The V and J genes are TRBV7-9 and TRBJ2-1; perhaps TRBD2 as D (6 bases). The length of the CDR3 is 12 residues. The germline V gene encodes CDR1 SEHNR and CDR2 FQNEAQ (reference sequence). CDR3 sequence reads: CASGLRGNEQFF. CDR3 bases: TGTGCCAGCGGCTTACGGGGGAATGAGCAGTTCTTC. Looking up the rest from reference TRBV7-9 and TRBJ2-1 gives the full variable domain: DTGVSQNPRHKITKRGQNVTFRCDPISEHNRLYWYRQTLGQGPEFLTYFQNEAQLEKSRLLSDRFSAERPKGSFSTLEIQRTEQGDSAMYLCASGLRGNEQFFGPGTRLTVL.

In its sample, this clonotype was seen many times. This chain joins TRBV6-2 or TRBV6-3 and TRBJ1-2; D is unresolved. This CDR3 has 12 amino acids. Trimming shortened V by 6 bases and J by 8 bases, and 13 bases separated the two germline ends. Germline values: CDR1 MNHEY, CDR2 SVGEGT. This chain's CDR3 is CASRQRRSGYTF. For the CDR3, the DNA is TGTGCCAGCAGACAACGGCGGTCGGGCTACACCTTC.

This clonotype was counted many times. This chain joins TRBV5-1 and TRBJ2-1, with 9 bases identical to TRBD2. Trimming took 4 bases from V and 6 from J; bases not matched to a gene: 11. The CDR3 sequence is 16 residues long. The germline V gene encodes CDR1 SGHRS and CDR2 YFSETQ. As DNA, the CDR3 is TGCGCCAGCAGCCCAAACGGACTAGCGCTAGGCAATGAGCAGTTCTTC. It codes for CASSPNGLALGNEQFF.

This clonotype was detected ten times or more. The chain carries TRBV20-1 and TRBJ2-1, with 8 bases lining up with TRBD1. V shed 6 bases and J 3 bases; nucleotides not matched to a gene: 4. Germline-derived CDR1 and CDR2 are DFQATT and SNEGSKA (reference sequence). The CDR3 totals 13 residues. In DNA, the CDR3 is TGCAGTGCCAACAGGGGGTTCTACAATGAGCAGTTCTTC. This translates into CSANRGFYNEQFF.

The rearrangement uses TRBV28 and TRBJ2-5; unclear D gene. The CDR3 consists of 15 residues. V shed 0 bases and J shed 1 base, with 9 bases lying between them. Germline-derived CDR1 and CDR2 are MDHEN and SYDVKM. CDR3 sequence reads: CASSLWSRIQETQYF. The CDR3 DNA reads as TGTGCCAGCAGTTTATGGAGTAGGATCCAAGAGACCCAGTACTTC.

For this clonotype: This could be a read error, since a much larger clone is one nucleotide away. This CDR3 is CASGSGLNQPQHF. The DNA of the CDR3 is TGTGCCAGCGGCTCTGGACTCAATCAGCCCCAGCATTTT. The chain links TRBV5-4 to TRBJ1-5; unclear D gene. The CDR3 is 13 amino acids. Germline CDR1 reads SGHNT; CDR2 reads YYREEE (reference sequence). V was clipped by 7 bases and J by 3 bases, with 11 bases between them.

In its sample, this clonotype was seen many times. The chain combines TRBV6-2 or TRBV6-3 with TRBJ2-2, with a weak D call TRBD1 (5 bases). The germline CDR1 and CDR2 sequences are MNHEY and SVGEGT. The germline V and J ends were trimmed by 2 bases and 2 bases, with 15 bases remaining between them. CDR3 size: 17 residues. The CDR3: CASSYSFRALNTGELFF. CDR3 nucleotide sequence: TGTGCCAGCAGTTACAGTTTCAGGGCACTTAACACCGGGGAGCTGTTTTTT.

Many counts were recorded for this clonotype. The chain uses TRBV29-1 and TRBJ1-1; no firm D call. V was shortened by 8 bases and J by 6 bases, with 13 bases between the two germline ends. The germline V gene encodes CDR1 SQVTM and CDR2 ANQGSEA. This CDR3 has 11 amino acids. CDR3 sequence reads: CSFRTLSEAFF. In DNA form, the CDR3 reads TGCAGCTTTAGGACCCTTTCTGAAGCTTTCTTT.

This clonotype was seen at least ten times. V and J are TRBV7-3 and TRBJ2-1, with D possibly matching TRBD2 (5 bases). Trimming stripped 0 bases from V and 6 bases from J, with 12 bases between. The germline V gene has CDR1 SGHTA and CDR2 FQGTGA. This CDR3 spans 15 amino acids. CDR3 residues: CASSLTLAAINEQFF. The CDR3 nucleotides are TGTGCCAGCAGCTTAACCCTAGCAGCCATCAATGAGCAGTTCTTC.

This clonotype has ten or more counts. CDR3 bases: TGTGCCATCAGTGAGTTTGGGTACGGTAGCCCGGAGGAAACTAATGAGCAGTTCTTC. Residues: CAISEFGYGSPEETNEQFF. The chain recombines TRBV10-3 with TRBJ2-1, with D perhaps matching TRBD2 (5 bases). The CDR3 has 19 amino acids. V gave up 1 base and J gave up 7 bases, with 26 bases separating them. In germline, CDR1 is ENHRY, CDR2 SYGVKD.

This clonotype was counted a few times. The chain employs TRBV10-1 and TRBJ1-2; D unresolved. Germline V gene data show CDR1 as WNHNN and CDR2 as SYGVQD (reference sequence). V was clipped by 0 bases and J by 2 bases, with 4 bases between them. CDR3 length: 13 residues. CDR3 residues: CASSESANYGYTF. CDR3 nucleotides: TGCGCCAGCAGTGAGTCGGCGAACTATGGCTACACCTTC.

This clonotype was detected ten times or more. The gene calls are TRBV29-1 and TRBJ2-2; the D is unclear. V lost 4 bases, J lost 6 bases, and 9 bases lay in between. The CDR3 contains 12 residues. Looked up from germline, CDR1 is SQVTM and CDR2 is ANQGSEA. CDR3 protein: CSVAWQPGELFF. CDR3 nucleotides: TGCAGCGTTGCTTGGCAGCCCGGGGAGCTGTTTTTT.

The chain couples TRBV15 to TRBJ1-6; D gene uncertain. Trimming took 2 bases from V and 3 from J, leaving 5 bases between them. Germline loops: CDR1 LNHNV, CDR2 YYDKDF (reference sequence). CDR3 length equals 14 residues. The CDR3 region is CATSRQDYNSPLHF. CDR3 nucleotides: TGTGCCACCAGCAGACAGGACTATAATTCACCCCTCCACTTT. Drawing the rest from reference TRBV15 and TRBJ1-6, the complete variable domain is DAMVIQNPRYQVTQFGKPVTLSCSQTLNHNVMYWYQQKSSQAPKLLFHYYDKDFNNEADTPDNFQSRRPNTSFCFLDIRSPGLGDTAMYLCATSRQDYNSPLHFGNGTRLTVT.

This clonotype was recorded at least ten times. The chain uses TRBV7-8 and TRBJ2-7; D is tentatively TRBD1 or TRBD2 (5 bases each). CDR1 is SGHVS and CDR2 is FQNEAQ in the germline V gene. The V and J ends lost 0 bases and 0 bases respectively, with 12 bases between them. The CDR3 has 16 residues. CDR3 nucleotides: TGTGCCAGCAGCTTAGCGGGGACCTCAGCCTCCTACGAGCAGTACTTC. It yields the protein CASSLAGTSASYEQYF.

This clonotype was observed a handful of times. The CDR3 is CASSQEASGGRAKNIQYF. In nucleotides, the CDR3 is TGCGCCAGCAGCCAAGAGGCTAGCGGGGGGCGGGCCAAAAACATTCAGTACTTC. This sequence joins TRBV4-3 and TRBJ2-4; 11 bases map to TRBD2. V trimming: 0 bases; J trimming: 1 base; junction bases outside the gene matches: 5. CDR1 and CDR2 (germline): LGHNA, YSLEER. The CDR3 spans 18 residues.

This clonotype was detected a few times. This chain links TRBV7-8 with TRBJ2-7, with TRBD2 matching 10 bases. V gave up 5 bases and J gave up 0 bases; unmatched junction bases: 7. CDR1 is SGHVS and CDR2 is FQNEAQ in the germline V gene. This CDR3 region has 16 residues. This CDR3 reads CASSGPSGGNSYEQYF. CDR3 DNA sequence: TGTGCCAGCAGCGGCCCTAGCGGGGGAAACTCCTACGAGCAGTACTTC.

This clonotype has a count of ten or more. This chain joins TRBV29-1 and TRBJ1-5; TRBD1 matches 10 bases. The CDR3 is made up of 14 amino acids. Unmatched junction bases numbered 6, after V lost 7 bases and J lost 3 bases. Germline CDR1 SQVTM, CDR2 ANQGSEA. The CDR3 sequence is CSATTGGINQPQHF. The CDR3, as DNA: TGCAGCGCAACGACAGGGGGCATCAATCAGCCCCAGCATTTT.

At least ten counts were recorded for this clonotype. CDR3 in DNA: TGTGCCAGCAGCCTAAGGGGTGCCTCCCCAAATGAGCAGTTCTTC. Amino acids: CASSLRGASPNEQFF. The rearrangement uses TRBV7-9 and TRBJ2-1, with D tentatively TRBD1 (5 bases). Germline CDR1 and CDR2: SEHNR and FQNEAQ (reference sequence). Trimming took 5 bases from V and 7 from J, leaving 18 bases between them. The CDR3 contains 15 residues.

This clonotype was recorded at least ten times. The genes are TRBV5-1 and TRBJ1-6; TRBD1 matches at 11 bases. V was pared by 3 bases and J by 0 bases, with 11 bases of the junction left unmatched. In germline, CDR1 is SGHRS, CDR2 YFSETQ. The CDR3 has 20 residues. The CDR3 sequence: CASSYGQGAGLSSYNSPLHF. Written as DNA, the CDR3 is TGCGCCAGCAGCTACGGACAGGGGGCTGGATTAAGCTCCTATAATTCACCCCTCCACTTT. The whole variable domain, remainder taken from reference TRBV5-1 and TRBJ1-6, is KAGVTQTPRYLIKTRGQQVTLSCSPISGHRSVSWYQQTPGQGLQFLFEYFSETQRNKGNFPGRFSGRQFSNSRSEMNVSTLELGDSALYLCASSYGQGAGLSSYNSPLHFGNGTRLTVT.

The chain combines TRBV27 with TRBJ2-2, with TRBD1 matching 9 bases. The V and J ends lost 1 base and 9 bases, in that order; junction bases with no gene match: 9. In germline, CDR1 is MNHEY, CDR2 SMNVEV (reference sequence). There are 16 residues in the CDR3. In DNA form, the CDR3 reads TGTGCCAGCAGTTTATATATCGGGACAGGGTCGTGGGAGCTGTTTTTT. This encodes CASSLYIGTGSWELFF.

Only a few counts were recorded for this clonotype. The CDR3 bases are TGTGCCAGCAGACACGGACGCCAAGAGACCCAGTACTTC. The encoded protein is CASRHGRQETQYF. V and J are TRBV14 and TRBJ2-5, with D unclear. Germline lookup yields CDR1 SGHDN and CDR2 FVKESK. The CDR3 runs to 13 residues. V lost 6 bases to trimming and J lost 1 base, with 9 bases between them.

This clonotype was detected ten times or more. The chain has TRBV20-1 and TRBJ1-5; TRBD1 matches 8 bases. The CDR3 has 15 amino acids. The J segment lost 2 bases and the V segment lost 5 bases, leaving 8 bases of the junction unmatched. CDR1 and CDR2 (germline): DFQATT, SNEGSKA (reference sequence). CDR3 DNA sequence: TGCAGTGCTTTGGACAGGGACAAGGGCAATCAGCCCCAGCATTTT. Its translation is CSALDRDKGNQPQHF.

This clonotype has just a few counts. This chain links TRBV3-1 with TRBJ1-3; D is uncertain. The ends were cut back, 4 bases at V and 4 bases at J, with 17 bases in the middle. This CDR3 is built from 16 residues. The germline V gene encodes CDR1 LGHDT and CDR2 YNNKEL (reference sequence). CDR3 DNA sequence: TGTGCCAGCAGCCCAGCCTGGGCCGCCCTCGGAAACACCATATATTTT. Translating gives CASSPAWAALGNTIYF.

This clonotype was seen a handful of times. The chain employs TRBV29-1 and TRBJ2-5; D is ambiguous. Germline values: CDR1 SQVTM, CDR2 ANQGSEA. This CDR3 is 13 amino acids long. Between the trimmed V and J ends, which lost 1 base and 5 bases, there was a span of 11 bases. In DNA form, the CDR3 reads TGCAGCGTTGAAGCTCGCCTAACGGAGACCCAGTACTTC. Amino acids: CSVEARLTETQYF.

This clonotype has more than one count but fewer than ten. The chain is built from TRBV7-6 and TRBJ2-1; the match to TRBD1 covers 8 bases. Trimming removed 5 bases from V and 12 bases from J; junction bases left unmatched: 15. Per the germline V gene, CDR1 is SGHVS and CDR2 is FNYEAQ. The CDR3 consists of 15 residues. CDR3 nucleotide sequence: TGTGCCAGCAGCCAGTTTACCGGGACAGGCCAGGGGCAGTTCTTC. Protein: CASSQFTGTGQGQFF.

The chain recombines TRBV28 with TRBJ1-2; unclear D gene. Trimming took off 4 bases at V and 7 bases at J, with 19 bases between the two ends. The CDR3 sequence is 15 residues long. Per the germline V gene, CDR1 is MDHEN and CDR2 is SYDVKM. The CDR3 sequence is CASSSPNRARPGYTF. CDR3 DNA sequence: TGTGCCAGCAGTTCCCCAAACCGGGCCCGGCCTGGCTACACCTTC.

This clonotype was seen a handful of times. This chain connects TRBV2 to TRBJ2-1; D tentatively reads TRBD1 or TRBD2 (5 bases each). Trimming removed 6 bases from V and 4 bases from J, with 10 bases in between. CDR1 is SNHLY and CDR2 is FYNNEI in the germline V gene. The CDR3 length is 13 residues. CDR3 region: CASRRGVYNEQFF. CDR3 bases: TGTGCCAGCAGGAGGGGAGTTTACAATGAGCAGTTCTTC.

The gene calls are TRBV11-1 and TRBJ2-7, with D perhaps matching TRBD1 (6 bases). V lost 5 bases and J 2 bases, leaving 13 bases between the germline ends. Looked up from germline, CDR1 is SGHAT and CDR2 is FQDESV (reference sequence). The CDR3 is made up of 14 amino acids. The CDR3 region is CASSPVSGAYEQYF. The CDR3 DNA is TGTGCCAGCAGCCCCGTTTCAGGGGCCTACGAGCAGTACTTC.

CDR3 DNA sequence: TGTGCCAGCAGCCTCCTAGGCTCTGAAGCTTTCTTT. Translating gives CASSLLGSEAFF. The chain recombines TRBV7-2 with TRBJ1-1; D is unclear. The CDR3 has 12 amino acids. Germline CDR1 reads SGHTA; CDR2 reads FQGNSA. Trimming shortened V by 5 bases and J by 6 bases, and 10 bases separated the two germline ends.